Listed below are T cell receptor beta chains from one sample, sequenced in a study of blood T cell repertoires in COVID-19. Profiling relied on immunoSEQ multiplex PCR, and the TCRdb table lists in-frame clones only, not all of them. The profile covers about 210,000 clones, with 75% to 85% appearing a single time and 4.3% taken by the ten largest. The specimen sequenced was PBMCs or T cells enriched from blood (not recorded which). The receptors shown here come from a young man with acute COVID-19. Both conserved end residues are part of each CDR3. Fields, in order: clone size, V gene, CDR3 protein. Size is omitted from some rows. Given values are once, few, many or a class for expanded clones.

clone size: once; V gene: TRBV5-1; CDR3 protein: CASSLFGTGSGELFF
clone size: few; V gene: TRBV7-2; CDR3 protein: CASSKTGSGTDTQYF
clone size: -; V gene: TRBV28; CDR3 protein: CASRPWTGEETQYF
clone size: -; V gene: TRBV14; CDR3 protein: CASSQDQRRGYTF
clone size: -; V gene: TRBV5-1; CDR3 protein: CASSLGDSSYGYTF
clone size: -; V gene: TRBV12-5; CDR3 protein: CASVLTGSTGELFF
clone size: -; V gene: TRBV2; CDR3 protein: CASSERSYGYTF
clone size: -; V gene: TRBV3-1/TRBV3-2; CDR3 protein: CASSQVRTQTYEQYF
clone size: -; V gene: TRBV5-6; CDR3 protein: CASTPGGAQRIYGYTF
clone size: -; V gene: TRBV19; CDR3 protein: CASSIRLQIYEQYF
clone size: -; V gene: TRBV6-5; CDR3 protein: CASGATGHYGYTF
clone size: -; V gene: TRBV30; CDR3 protein: CAWTPTGSSGRAFF
clone size: -; V gene: TRBV19; CDR3 protein: CASTARDRGSGNTIYF
clone size: -; V gene: TRBV12-3/TRBV12-4; CDR3 protein: CASDWRSGNTIYF
clone size: -; V gene: TRBV5-6; CDR3 protein: CASSFYRAYEQYF
clone size: -; V gene: TRBV3-1/TRBV3-2; CDR3 protein: CASSQWESPLHF
clone size: -; V gene: TRBV7-9; CDR3 protein: CASSRRFSYNEQFF
clone size: -; V gene: TRBV11-3; CDR3 protein: CASSLERSATQYF
clone size: few; V gene: TRBV25-1; CDR3 protein: CASSRGNEQFF
clone size: -; V gene: TRBV19; CDR3 protein: CASSPRRNQPQHF
clone size: -; V gene: TRBV28; CDR3 protein: CASSFQRGSTEAFF
clone size: -; V gene: TRBV9; CDR3 protein: CASSGAGFGDYGYTF
clone size: -; V gene: TRBV6-6; CDR3 protein: CASSPSYGKGSSDTF
clone size: -; V gene: TRBV14; CDR3 protein: CASSQVRGAGYTF
clone size: -; V gene: TRBV19; CDR3 protein: CASSIGSGGPSYNEQFF
clone size: -; V gene: TRBV6-1; CDR3 protein: CASSDGRGQQPQHF
clone size: -; V gene: TRBV2; CDR3 protein: CASRQHNQPQHF
clone size: -; V gene: TRBV19; CDR3 protein: CASSAGQGNTIYF
clone size: -; V gene: TRBV7-2; CDR3 protein: CASSLASGLVGGGPGRTEAFF